The next 32 T cell receptor beta chains were all read from a single sample in a study of blood T cell repertoires in COVID-19. Libraries were prepared by immunoSEQ multiplex PCR; TCRdb keeps only in-frame clonotypes and omits some of them. Of around 460,000 clones in the sample, about 90% were seen once. The sample consisted of peripheral blood. The source of these receptors is a man in his late teens or twenties with COVID-19, enrolled during active disease.

The chain is built from TRBV15 and TRBJ2-7; D is possibly TRBD2 (5 bases). CDR1 is LNHNV and CDR2 is YYDKDF in the germline V gene (reference sequence). Trimming took off 1 base at V and 1 base at J, with 14 bases between the two ends. CDR3 length: 16 amino acids. The CDR3 sequence is CATSRAGGRDSYEQYF. DNA for the CDR3: TGTGCCACCAGCAGAGCCGGTGGACGGGATTCCTACGAGCAGTACTTC.

The chain couples TRBV4-2 to TRBJ2-1, with 9 nucleotides matching TRBD2. Germline V gene data show CDR1 as LGHNA and CDR2 as YNFKEQ. V was pared by 0 bases and J by 4 bases, with 4 bases of the junction left unmatched. The CDR3 is 16 residues long. The CDR3 here is CASSQEVTSGYNEQFF. CDR3 DNA sequence: TGTGCCAGCAGCCAAGAGGTGACTAGCGGATACAATGAGCAGTTCTTC.

The V gene is TRBV14, the J gene TRBJ1-2; D is perhaps TRBD1 (5 bases). The CDR3 has 13 residues. Looked up from germline, CDR1 is SGHDN and CDR2 is FVKESK. Trimming removed 3 bases at V and 7 bases at J, with 12 bases between. In DNA, the CDR3 is TGTGCCAGCAGCCAGGAGAGGAGGGGTGGCTACACCTTC. The encoded protein is CASSQERRGGYTF.

The chain recombines TRBV10-3 with TRBJ2-3, with 8 positions matching TRBD2. The germline V gene encodes CDR1 ENHRY and CDR2 SYGVKD. The J segment lost 2 bases and the V segment lost 3 bases, leaving 7 bases of the junction unmatched. The CDR3 contains 16 residues. The CDR3 DNA sequence: TGTGCCATCAGTGATAGGCGGGAGGCTTCCACAGATACGCAGTATTTT. This sequence encodes CAISDRREASTDTQYF.

This chain connects TRBV5-4 to TRBJ2-5, with TRBD2 matching 13 bases. CDR1 is SGHNT and CDR2 is YYREEE in the germline V gene (reference sequence). The V and J ends lost 1 base and 5 bases, in that order; junction bases with no gene match: 5. The CDR3 has 16 amino acids. CDR3 loop: CASSLTSGGAGETQYF. The CDR3 DNA reads TGTGCCAGCAGCTTGACTAGCGGGGGGGCCGGGGAGACCCAGTACTTC. Together with reference TRBV5-4 and TRBJ2-5, the CDR3 gives the full variable domain: ETGVTQSPTHLIKTRGQQVTLRCSSQSGHNTVSWYQQALGQGPQFIFQYYREEENGRGNFPPRFSGLQFPNYSSELNVNALELDDSALYLCASSLTSGGAGETQYFGPGTRLLVL.

V gene TRBV5-6 combines with J gene TRBJ2-5; tentative D call: TRBD2 (5 bases). V lost 1 base and J lost 1, with 14 bases in between. Germline V gene data show CDR1 as SGHDT and CDR2 as YYEEEE. CDR3 size: 16 residues. In DNA form, the CDR3 reads TGTGCCAGCAGCTTGAACGGGGATTGGGCCCAAGAGACCCAGTACTTC. Translation: CASSLNGDWAQETQYF. The full variable domain, with the rest looked up from reference TRBV5-6 and TRBJ2-5, is DAGVTQSPTHLIKTRGQQVTLRCSPKSGHDTVSWYQQALGQGPQFIFQYYEEEERQRGNFPDRFSGHQFPNYSSELNVNALLLGDSALYLCASSLNGDWAQETQYFGPGTRLLVL.

V usage is TRBV24-1 and J usage is TRBJ2-1; 9 nucleotides match TRBD2. V was pared by 4 bases and J by 7 bases, with 10 bases of the junction left unmatched. This CDR3 is 16 amino acids long. Looked up from germline, CDR1 is KGHDR and CDR2 is SFDVKD. The CDR3 nucleotides read TGTGCCACCAGTGACCTTCTCGCGGGAGGGATAAATGAGCAGTTCTTC. Amino acids: CATSDLLAGGINEQFF.

This clone appeared a few times. This chain uses TRBV19 with TRBJ2-3, with 7 nucleotides matching TRBD1. This CDR3 region has 14 residues. Trimming at V came to 5 bases and at J to 5 bases, leaving 7 bases not matched to a gene. From germline, CDR1 is LNHDA and CDR2 SQIVND (reference sequence). The CDR3 coding sequence is TGTGCCAGTAGTCCACAGGGGACGAGAGATACGCAGTATTTT. Protein product: CASSPQGTRDTQYF.

This clone was seen just once. The CDR3 sequence: CASRADGSYEQYF. In DNA, the CDR3 is TGTGCCAGCAGGGCTGACGGGTCCTACGAGCAGTACTTC. V usage is TRBV2 and J usage is TRBJ2-7; D gene unclear. There are 13 residues in the CDR3. Trimming took off 6 bases at V and 1 base at J, with 10 bases between the two ends. CDR1 SNHLY and CDR2 FYNNEI come from the germline V gene.

In this sample, this clone turned up a few times. This chain joins TRBV25-1 and TRBJ2-2, with a tentative D call TRBD1 (5 bases). CDR1 and CDR2 (germline): MGHDK, SYGVNS. The CDR3 contains 17 residues. V dropped 2 bases and J dropped 7 bases, with 20 bases sitting between them. CDR3 nucleotides: TGTGCCAGCAGTGAAACCAAAGGGGCCAGAACCAACGGGGAGCTGTTTTTT. This encodes CASSETKGARTNGELFF.

The V and J genes are TRBV9 and TRBJ1-1; 7 bases align to TRBD1. The CDR3 loop spans 15 amino acids. Germline values: CDR1 SGDLS, CDR2 YYNGEE. The junction had 8 bases not matched to a gene; V was cut back by 3 bases and J by 3 bases. The CDR3 nucleotides read TGTGCCAGCAGCGCCCGACAGGGTCTTGACACTGAAGCTTTCTTT. Protein sequence: CASSARQGLDTEAFF.

This sequence joins TRBV11-2 and TRBJ2-1; D possibly corresponds to TRBD2 (7 bases). This CDR3 spans 15 amino acids. The V end lost 5 bases, the J end lost 10 bases, and 21 bases lay between the germline ends. CDR1 SGHAT and CDR2 FQNNGV come from the germline V gene. CDR3 region: CASSLNTGGAREQFF. In nucleotides, the CDR3 is TGTGCCAGCAGCCTCAATACGGGGGGCGCCCGAGAGCAGTTCTTC. The whole variable domain, filled in from reference TRBV11-2 and TRBJ2-1, reads EAGVAQSPRYKIIEKRQSVAFWCNPISGHATLYWYQQILGQGPKLLIQFQNNGVVDDSQLPKDRFSAERLKGVDSTLKIQPAKLEDSAVYLCASSLNTGGAREQFFGPGTRLTVL.

The J gene is TRBJ2-1, the V gene TRBV4-2, with 7 positions matching TRBD2. CDR3 length: 22 residues. Germline-derived CDR1 and CDR2 are LGHNA and YNFKEQ. The junction had 33 bases not matched to a gene; V was cut back by 4 bases and J by 9 bases. This CDR3 reads CASSPRARGAGKPLNTFPEQFF. The CDR3 nucleotides are TGTGCCAGCAGCCCCCGGGCTCGGGGAGCGGGGAAGCCCCTCAACACCTTCCCTGAGCAGTTCTTC.

This chain connects TRBV19 to TRBJ2-7; TRBD1 matches 7 bases. This CDR3 has 14 amino acids. The germline CDR1 and CDR2 sequences are LNHDA and SQIVND (reference sequence). V dropped 3 bases and J dropped 6; count of bases not matched to a gene: 8. The CDR3, as DNA: TGTGCCAGTAGTATCGACAGGGAAGATCTCGAGCAGTACTTC. Translating it yields CASSIDREDLEQYF.

The chain has TRBV7-9 and TRBJ2-3; D not certain. The germline CDR1 and CDR2 sequences are SEHNR and FQNEAQ (reference sequence). V was trimmed by 5 bases and J by 0 bases, leaving 6 bases between them. The CDR3 runs 13 residues. As DNA, the CDR3 is TGTGCCAGCAGCGAGGAGAGCACAGATACGCAGTATTTT. Its translation: CASSEESTDTQYF.

The chain joins TRBV2 to TRBJ2-7; 9 bases fit TRBD1. J lost 3 bases, V lost 10 bases, and 10 bases had no gene match. Germline V gene sequence: CDR1 SNHLY, CDR2 FYNNEI. The CDR3 runs to 14 residues. The CDR3 reads CAIIGGQGSYEQYF. As DNA, the CDR3 is TGTGCCATCATAGGGGGACAGGGTAGCTACGAGCAGTACTTC.

The chain joins TRBV2 to TRBJ2-1; the D gene is possibly TRBD2 (5 bases). Germline-derived CDR1 and CDR2 are SNHLY and FYNNEI. Between the trimmed V and J ends, which lost 4 bases and 7 bases, there was a span of 11 bases. The CDR3 length is 13 residues. CDR3 coding DNA: TGTGCCAGCAGTGCCTTAGCGTATAATGAGCAGTTCTTC. This codes for CASSALAYNEQFF.

The chain joins TRBV19 to TRBJ1-5; 7 nucleotides line up with TRBD1. This CDR3 has 19 amino acids. CDR1 LNHDA and CDR2 SQIVND come from the germline V gene (reference sequence). J lost 2 bases, V lost 3 bases, and 16 bases had no gene match. CDR3 bases: TGTGCCAGTAGTATCCTCTCCTTCGACAGGGCGGGTGGCAATCAGCCCCAGCATTTT. Encoded protein: CASSILSFDRAGGNQPQHF.

V usage is TRBV4-2 and J usage is TRBJ2-1; possible D gene TRBD2, 6 bases. The CDR3 consists of 16 residues. Looked up from germline, CDR1 is LGHNA and CDR2 is YNFKEQ. Trimming stripped 0 bases from V and 7 bases from J, with 16 bases between. In nucleotides, the CDR3 is TGTGCCAGCAGCCAAGATTTTAGCGGAGGAGTAAATGAGCAGTTCTTC. As protein: CASSQDFSGGVNEQFF.

This clone was detected once. The CDR3 DNA is TGTGCCAGCAGCATACAAGAGACCCAGTACTTC. This sequence encodes CASSIQETQYF. This chain connects TRBV11-2 to TRBJ2-5; D not resolved. The V gene's germline CDR1 is SGHAT and CDR2 FQNNGV. The ends were cut back, 5 bases at V and 2 bases at J, with 3 bases in the middle. The CDR3 is made up of 11 amino acids.

J is TRBJ1-2 and V is TRBV19, with a weak D call TRBD1 (5 bases). The CDR3 contains 14 residues. The ends were cut back, 5 bases at V and 3 bases at J, with 13 bases in the middle. From germline, CDR1 is LNHDA and CDR2 SQIVND (reference sequence). This CDR3 is CASSYYRIDYGYTF. In DNA form, the CDR3 reads TGTGCCAGTAGTTATTACAGGATCGACTATGGCTACACCTTC.

Written as DNA, the CDR3 is TGTGCCAGCGGACGCAGGGGAACTGAAGCTTTCTTT. It is translated as CASGRRGTEAFF. The genes are TRBV25-1 and TRBJ1-1; a possible D gene is TRBD1 (6 bases). V was cut by 8 bases and J by 5 bases, with 12 bases left in between. Germline lookup yields CDR1 MGHDK and CDR2 SYGVNS. This CDR3 is built from 12 residues.

The V gene is TRBV10-1, the J gene TRBJ2-1; D possibly corresponds to TRBD2 (5 bases). The CDR3 is 16 amino acids. Germline-derived CDR1 and CDR2 are WNHNN and SYGVQD (reference sequence). V was trimmed by 3 bases and J by 4 bases, leaving 16 bases between them. CDR3 in DNA: TGCGCCAGCAGTGATCCCGCGCCGGCGGGTTACAATGAGCAGTTCTTC. Amino acids: CASSDPAPAGYNEQFF.

The rearrangement uses TRBV12-2 and TRBJ2-7; the table's D call of TRBD2 was not tested on the DNA. TRBV12-2 represents a pseudogene. CDR3 length: 14 residues. The CDR3 region is CASRWAGPRYEQYF. The CDR3 nucleotides read TGTGCAAGTCGCTGGGCGGGGCCTCGGTACGAGCAGTACTTC.

The chain carries TRBV5-3 and TRBJ2-3; 13 bases line up with TRBD2. TRBV5-3 is an ORF; its function is uncertain. The CDR3 runs to 19 residues. V lost 4 bases, J lost 2 bases, and 13 bases stayed unmatched. In DNA form, the CDR3 reads TGTGCCAGAAGCGGGACTAGCGGGGTTCCAACGAGATCCACAGATACGCAGTATTTT. Its translation: CARSGTSGVPTRSTDTQYF.

V is TRBV30 and J is TRBJ2-3; D unresolved. Looked up from germline, CDR1 is GTSNPN and CDR2 is SVGIG (reference sequence). This CDR3 contains 12 residues. Trimming removed 0 bases from V and 5 bases from J, with 6 bases in between. CDR3 sequence reads: CAWSVEVDTQYF. In nucleotides, the CDR3 is TGTGCCTGGAGTGTAGAGGTAGATACGCAGTATTTT.

The chain joins TRBV4-1 to TRBJ2-6, with a possible D match to TRBD2 (5 bases). The V gene lost 4 bases and the J gene lost 0 bases, with 19 bases spanning the gap. Germline V gene data show CDR1 as MGHRA and CDR2 as YSYEKL. This CDR3 comprises 19 residues. The CDR3 sequence: CASSRRNGNTNSGANVLTF. The CDR3 coding sequence is TGCGCCAGCAGCCGGAGGAATGGAAACACCAACTCTGGGGCCAACGTCCTGACTTTC.

V usage is TRBV6-5 and J usage is TRBJ2-7; unclear D gene. Germline V lookup: CDR1 MNHEY, CDR2 SVGAGI. The CDR3 covers 13 residues. V was pared by 6 bases and J by 2 bases, with 11 bases between. The CDR3 region is CASRTTDPYEQYF. The CDR3 DNA follows: TGTGCCAGCAGGACAACTGATCCCTACGAGCAGTACTTC.

The genes are TRBV7-2 and TRBJ2-7; weak D call: TRBD1 (6 bases). The CDR3 spans 16 residues. Per germline, CDR1 SGHTA and CDR2 FQGNSA. The V gene lost 2 bases and the J gene lost 0 bases, with 14 bases spanning the gap. The CDR3 bases are TGTGCCAGCAGCTTATCATTAATAGGGGGCTCCTACGAGCAGTACTTC. It is translated as CASSLSLIGGSYEQYF. The variable domain in full, with the rest retrieved from reference TRBV7-2 and TRBJ2-7, is GAGVSQSPSNKVTEKGKDVELRCDPISGHTALYWYRQSLGQGLEFLIYFQGNSAPDKSGLPSDRFSAERTGGSVSTLTIQRTQQEDSAVYLCASSLSLIGGSYEQYFGPGTRLTVT.

The V call is TRBV4-1, the J call TRBJ2-5, with D possibly being TRBD2 (5 bases). The CDR3 runs to 13 residues. V lost 4 bases to trimming and J lost 5 bases, with 11 bases between them. Per the germline V gene, CDR1 is MGHRA and CDR2 is YSYEKL. CDR3 coding DNA: TGCGCCAGCAGCCCGACGGGGATGGAGACCCAGTACTTC. Encoded protein: CASSPTGMETQYF.

This sequence joins TRBV7-9 and TRBJ1-5; D not resolved. Germline values: CDR1 SEHNR, CDR2 FQNEAQ (reference sequence). V lost 5 bases and J 1 base, leaving 12 bases between the germline ends. The CDR3 has 15 amino acids. This chain's CDR3 is CASSPLHPSNQPQHF. The CDR3 DNA is TGTGCCAGCAGCCCCTTACACCCCAGCAATCAGCCCCAGCATTTT.

The chain uses TRBV5-1 and TRBJ2-6; 9 nucleotides match TRBD1. Unmatched junction bases numbered 13, after V lost 4 bases and J lost 2 bases. The V gene's germline CDR1 is SGHRS and CDR2 YFSETQ. CDR3 length: 19 amino acids. The CDR3 is CASSGTAGTGRTGANVLTF. For the CDR3, the DNA is TGCGCCAGCAGCGGTACGGCCGGGACAGGGAGGACTGGGGCCAACGTCCTGACTTTC.